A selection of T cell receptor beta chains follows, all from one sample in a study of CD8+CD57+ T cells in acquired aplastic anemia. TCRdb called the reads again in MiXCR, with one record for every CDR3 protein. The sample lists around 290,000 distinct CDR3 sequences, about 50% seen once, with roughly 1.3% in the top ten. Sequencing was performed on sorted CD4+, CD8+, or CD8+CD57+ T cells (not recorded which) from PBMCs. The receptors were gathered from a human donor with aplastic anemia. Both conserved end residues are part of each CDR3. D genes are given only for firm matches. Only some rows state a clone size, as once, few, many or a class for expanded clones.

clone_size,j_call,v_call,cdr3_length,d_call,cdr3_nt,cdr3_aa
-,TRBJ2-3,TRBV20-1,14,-,TGCAGTTCCCGCGGCCCGGCCGGGGCAGATACGCAGTATTTT,CSSRGPAGADTQYF
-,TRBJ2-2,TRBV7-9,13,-,TGTGCCAGCAGCTTAGATATGACCGGGGAGCTGTTTTTT,CASSLDMTGELFF
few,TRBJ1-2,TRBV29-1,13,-,TGCAGCGTTGAAGGGGGTGGTGGCTATGGCTACACCTTC,CSVEGGGGYGYTF
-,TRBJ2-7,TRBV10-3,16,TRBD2,TGTGCCAGCAGTGACTCGCGGGGGGGCTACTCCTACGAGCAGTACTTC,CASSDSRGGYSYEQYF
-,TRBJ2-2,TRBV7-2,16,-,TGTGCCAGCAGCTTAGGATCCAGGGGTAGCACCGGGGAGCTGTTTTTT,CASSLGSRGSTGELFF
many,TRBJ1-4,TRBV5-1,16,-,TGCGCCAGCAGCTTAGTGGCAGGCGCCCATAATGAAAAACTGTTTTTT,CASSLVAGAHNEKLFF
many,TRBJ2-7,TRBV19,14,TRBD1,TGTGCCAGTAGTGGACAGGGAGGAAGCTACGAGCAGTACTTC,CASSGQGGSYEQYF
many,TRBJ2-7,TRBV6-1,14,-,TGTGCCAGCAGTGAATTTCGGGCCTCCTACGAGCAGTACTTC,CASSEFRASYEQYF
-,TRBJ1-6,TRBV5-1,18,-,TGCGCCAGCAGCTTGGGCGATCGACAGAGAGGGAATAATTCACCCCTCCACTTT,CASSLGDRQRGNNSPLHF
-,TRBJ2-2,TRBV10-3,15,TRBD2,TGTGCCATCAGTGGGGGGCTAGCGGGGTCCGGGGAGCTGTTTTTT,CAISGGLAGSGELFF
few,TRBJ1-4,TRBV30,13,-,TGTGCCTGGAGTGTTCAAGAAAATGAAAAACTGTTTTTT,CAWSVQENEKLFF
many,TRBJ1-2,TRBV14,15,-,TGTGCCAGCAGCCAATCAGGATCCTTAGGTGCTGGCTACACCTTC,CASSQSGSLGAGYTF
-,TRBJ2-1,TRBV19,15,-,TGTGCCAGTAGTATTGGTCTCGGGTCGTCCAGTGAGCAGTTCTTC,CASSIGLGSSSEQFF
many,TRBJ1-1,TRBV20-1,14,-,TGCAGTGCTAGACCCTCGTCTAGTAACACTGAAGCTTTCTTT,CSARPSSSNTEAFF
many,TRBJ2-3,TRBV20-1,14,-,TGCAGTGGGAGATCGAACTGGAAAGGAGGTACGCAGTATTTT,CSGRSNWKGGTQYF
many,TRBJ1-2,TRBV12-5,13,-,TGTGCTAGTGGTTGGGTCGACAGCTATGGCTACACCTTC,CASGWVDSYGYTF
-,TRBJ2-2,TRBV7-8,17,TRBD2,TGTGCCAGCAGCCCTCGACTAGCGGGAGTAGGTACCGGGGAGCTGTTTTTT,CASSPRLAGVGTGELFF
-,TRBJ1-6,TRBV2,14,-,TGTGCCAGCAGTGAGGGCAGGGAAGCTTCACCCCTCCACTTT,CASSEGREASPLHF
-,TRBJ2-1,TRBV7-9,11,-,TGTGCCAGCAGCTTCGGACAGGAGCAGTTCTTC,CASSFGQEQFF
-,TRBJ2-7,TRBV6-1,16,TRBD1,TGTGCCAGCAGTGTCCTCCCGGGACAGGGAACCTACGAGCAGTACTTC,CASSVLPGQGTYEQYF
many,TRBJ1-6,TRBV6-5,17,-,TGTGCCAGCAGGACCCAGCTTCGGGGATCCTATAATTCACCCCTCCACTTT,CASRTQLRGSYNSPLHF
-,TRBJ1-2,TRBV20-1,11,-,TGCAGTTTCGGTTCGGTCTATGGCTACACCTTC,CSFGSVYGYTF
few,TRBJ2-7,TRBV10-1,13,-,TGCGCCAGCAGTGATACTGCAGGGTACGAGCAGTACTTC,CASSDTAGYEQYF
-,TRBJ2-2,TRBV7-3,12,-,TGTGCCAGCAGCCCTTGGGGCGGGGAGCTGTTTTTT,CASSPWGGELFF
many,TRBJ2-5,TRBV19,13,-,TGTGCCAGTAATGATGGGGGCGGAGAGACCCAGTACTTC,CASNDGGGETQYF
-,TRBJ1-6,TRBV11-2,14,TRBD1,TGTGCCAGCAGCCAGGGACAGGTTAATTCAGCCCTCCACTTT,CASSQGQVNSALHF
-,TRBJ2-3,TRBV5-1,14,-,TGCGCCAGCAGCCACGGGGCATCGGCAGATACGCAGTATTTT,CASSHGASADTQYF
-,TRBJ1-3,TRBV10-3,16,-,TGTGCCATCAGTGAGTACAGCATGACCTCTGGAAACACAATATATTTT,CAISEYSMTSGNTIYF
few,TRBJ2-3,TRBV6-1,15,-,TGTGCCAGCGGGGAGAATGTGGTGATGGGAGATACGCAGTATTTT,CASGENVVMGDTQYF
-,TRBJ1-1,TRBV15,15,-,TGTGCCACCTCCAGGCGGGCAGGACTCAACACTGAAGCTTTCTTT,CATSRRAGLNTEAFF
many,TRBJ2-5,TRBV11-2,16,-,TGTGCCAGCAGCCTAAATCCGGACGGGGGATACGAGACCCAGTACTTC,CASSLNPDGGYETQYF
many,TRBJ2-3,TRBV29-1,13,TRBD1,TGCAGCGTTGAGAGGGGGCTAACAGATACGCAGTATTTT,CSVERGLTDTQYF
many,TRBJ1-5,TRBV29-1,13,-,TGCAGCGTTGAAGATATCGAAGGTCAGCCCCAGCATTTT,CSVEDIEGQPQHF
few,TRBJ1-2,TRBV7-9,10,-,TGTGCCACCGACAGTGATGGCTACACCTTC,CATDSDGYTF
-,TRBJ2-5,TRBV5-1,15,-,TGCGCCAGCAGCATCCCAGGGGAAATTGGAGAGACCCAGTACTTC,CASSIPGEIGETQYF
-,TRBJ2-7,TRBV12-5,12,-,TGTGCTAGTGCCTCCGGTGGGTACGAGCAGTACTTC,CASASGGYEQYF
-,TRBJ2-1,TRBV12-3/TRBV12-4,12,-,TGTGCCAGCAGTTTAGTAGACAATGAGCAGTTCTTC,CASSLVDNEQFF
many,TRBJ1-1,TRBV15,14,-,TGTGCCACCAGCAGAACTTCAGGGGACACTGAAGCTTTCTTT,CATSRTSGDTEAFF
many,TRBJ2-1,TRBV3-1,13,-,TGTGCCAGCAGCCAACAGGGGGGGAATGAGCAGTTCTTC,CASSQQGGNEQFF
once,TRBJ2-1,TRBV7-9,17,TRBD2,TGTGCCAGCAGCTTAGTAGCTAGGCTAGCGGGCCCCCATGAGCAGTTCTTC,CASSLVARLAGPHEQFF
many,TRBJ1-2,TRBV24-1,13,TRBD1,TGTGCCACCAGTGAGCAGGGGGCGGCGGGCTACACCTTC,CATSEQGAAGYTF
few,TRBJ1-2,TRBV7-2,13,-,TGTGCCAGCAGCCCGCGGAGCCAGTATGGCTACACCTTC,CASSPRSQYGYTF
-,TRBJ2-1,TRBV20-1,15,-,TGCAGTGCGCCCTACCTGGGCAGCTCCTACAATGAGCAGTTCTTC,CSAPYLGSSYNEQFF
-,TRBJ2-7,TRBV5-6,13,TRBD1,TGTGCCAGCAGCGCGGACAGGGGATACGAGCAGTACTTC,CASSADRGYEQYF
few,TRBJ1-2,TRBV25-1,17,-,TGTGCCAGCAGTGAAGGGGGGACCCTTGGGGCTAACTATGGCTACACCTTC,CASSEGGTLGANYGYTF
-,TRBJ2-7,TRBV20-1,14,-,TGCAGTGCCACCCTCAGTCTAGCACCCTACGAGCAGTACTTC,CSATLSLAPYEQYF
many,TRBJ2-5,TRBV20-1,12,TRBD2,TGCAGTACACTAGCGGGATTAGAGACCCAGTACTTC,CSTLAGLETQYF
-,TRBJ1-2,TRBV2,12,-,TGTGCCAGCAGATCCGACACCTATGGCTACACCTTC,CASRSDTYGYTF
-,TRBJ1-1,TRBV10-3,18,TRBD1,TGTGCCATCAGGGGGATTTCTCAAGGGACAGGGGGAAACACTGAAGCTTTCTTT,CAIRGISQGTGGNTEAFF
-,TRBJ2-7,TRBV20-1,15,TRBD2,TGCAGTGCTACTGGGACTAGCGGTGATTCCTACGAGCAGTACTTC,CSATGTSGDSYEQYF
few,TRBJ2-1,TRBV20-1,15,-,TGCAGTGCTAGAGGTCTCCGTTCCTCGGTCAATGAGCAGTTCTTC,CSARGLRSSVNEQFF
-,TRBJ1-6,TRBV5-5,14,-,TGTGCCAGCAGTCTAGCGGGGGGTTATTCACCCCTCCACTTT,CASSLAGGYSPLHF
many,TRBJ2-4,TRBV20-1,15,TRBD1,TGCAGTGCCGCCCCCCCGACAGGGCCCAAAAACATTCAGTACTTC,CSAAPPTGPKNIQYF
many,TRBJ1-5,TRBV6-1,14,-,TGTGCCAGCATAGATGGGTGGAGCAATCAGCCCCAGCATTTT,CASIDGWSNQPQHF
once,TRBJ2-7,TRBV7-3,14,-,TGTGCCAGCAGCTTATACTCAACAGGTAACGAGCAGTACTTC,CASSLYSTGNEQYF